The 13 T cell receptor beta chains in this list originate from one sample, sequenced in a study of cytomegalovirus exposure and HLA in healthy donors. The repertoire was sequenced with immunoSEQ multiplex PCR; TCRdb's copy has only in-frame clones and lacks some. The sample shows about 130,000 clones, 85% to 90% of them seen only once. The sequenced material came from PBMCs. The receptors were gathered from a woman aged 18-30 years in good health and CMV-seronegative.

The chain recombines TRBV28 with TRBJ1-1; 7 bases are shared with TRBD1. Trimming removed 5 bases from V and 4 bases from J; junction bases left unmatched: 10. Germline V gives CDR1 MDHEN, CDR2 SYDVKM. CDR3 length equals 15 residues. CDR3 region: CASSKTGAWGTEAFF. CDR3 coding DNA: TGTGCCAGCAGTAAAACAGGGGCCTGGGGCACTGAAGCTTTCTTT. Drawing the rest from reference TRBV28 and TRBJ1-1, the complete variable domain is DVKVTQSSRYLVKRTGEKVFLECVQDMDHENMFWYRQDPGLGLRLIYFSYDVKMKEKGDIPEGYSVSREKKERFSLILESASTNQTSMYLCASSKTGAWGTEAFFGQGTRLTVV.

The genes are TRBV6-5 and TRBJ2-7; 13 bases align to TRBD2. With 0 bases clipped from V and 4 bases from J, the junction kept 0 bases outside the gene matches. Germline loops: CDR1 MNHEY, CDR2 SVGAGI. The CDR3 is 15 residues long. As DNA, the CDR3 is TGTGCCAGCAGTTACTCGGGACTAGCGGGGTACGAGCAGTACTTC. It yields the protein CASSYSGLAGYEQYF.

This chain links TRBV29-1 with TRBJ1-1; D gene uncertain. Germline assignment: CDR1 SQVTM and CDR2 ANQGSEA. The CDR3 is 12 residues long. Trimming cost V 7 bases and J 0 bases, with 9 bases left between them. The CDR3 sequence is CSGRTMNTEAFF. Written as DNA, the CDR3 is TGCAGCGGACGGACTATGAACACTGAAGCTTTCTTT.

This clone occurred once. The CDR3 sequence is CASSLGRSLSYNEQFF. The CDR3 DNA reads TGTGCCAGCAGCTTAGGTCGGTCACTCTCCTACAATGAGCAGTTCTTC. The chain has TRBV7-8 and TRBJ2-1; D is ambiguous. CDR1 and CDR2 from the germline V gene are SGHVS and FQNEAQ. V was shortened by 1 base and J by 0 bases, with 10 bases between the two germline ends. CDR3 size: 16 residues.

The chain combines TRBV6-5 with TRBJ1-5, with D possibly TRBD1 on 6 matching bases. CDR1 MNHEY and CDR2 SVGAGI come from the germline V gene. V gave up 5 bases and J gave up 3 bases, with 14 bases separating them. This CDR3 region has 15 residues. The CDR3 here is CASSNTGSPNQPQHF. The CDR3, as DNA: TGTGCCAGCAGTAATACAGGGTCCCCCAATCAGCCCCAGCATTTT.

This sequence joins TRBV11-2 and TRBJ2-2; 13 positions agree with TRBD2. Germline CDR1 reads SGHAT; CDR2 reads FQNNGV. Trimming removed 3 bases from V and 4 bases from J; junction bases left unmatched: 5. The CDR3 loop spans 17 amino acids. CDR3: CASSFTSGGASTGELFF. DNA of the CDR3: TGTGCCAGCAGCTTTACTAGCGGGGGGGCGAGCACCGGGGAGCTGTTTTTT.

The CDR3 region is CASRLVGTHEEQYF. The CDR3 DNA sequence: TGTGCCAGCAGGCTAGTAGGGACACACGAAGAGCAGTACTTC. The chain joins TRBV6-5 to TRBJ2-7; D might be TRBD1 (6 bases). Trimming stripped 6 bases from V and 7 bases from J, with 19 bases between. This CDR3 is 14 amino acids long. Germline lookup yields CDR1 MNHEY and CDR2 SVGAGI.

The sample holds one count of this clone. The chain is built from TRBV19 and TRBJ1-1, with TRBD1 matching 9 bases. Germline values: CDR1 LNHDA, CDR2 SQIVND (reference sequence). V lost 5 bases and J lost 8; bases outside the gene matches: 12. The CDR3 has 15 amino acids. CDR3 protein: CASSGDRVVLGEAFF. Written as DNA, the CDR3 is TGTGCCAGTAGTGGGGACAGGGTAGTTCTCGGCGAAGCTTTCTTT.

CDR3 loop: CASSVEVGTGFPDTQYF. In DNA, the CDR3 is TGTGCCAGCAGCGTAGAAGTCGGGACAGGGTTCCCAGATACGCAGTATTTT. This chain connects TRBV9 to TRBJ2-3, with TRBD1 identical over 9 bases. V gave up 0 bases and J gave up 4 bases; unmatched junction bases: 9. The CDR3 sequence is 17 residues long. Germline V gene lookup returns CDR1 SGDLS and CDR2 YYNGEE.

V usage is TRBV4-1 and J usage is TRBJ2-7; 10 nucleotides match TRBD2. The V segment lost 4 bases and the J segment 4 bases; nucleotides outside the gene matches: 10. The CDR3 runs to 16 residues. Germline CDR1 and CDR2: MGHRA and YSYEKL. The CDR3 sequence: CASSLQRDSGGYEQYF. As DNA, the CDR3 is TGCGCCAGCAGCCTACAAAGGGATAGCGGGGGGTACGAGCAGTACTTC.

V usage is TRBV6-5 and J usage is TRBJ1-1; D gene ambiguous. The germline V gene encodes CDR1 MNHEY and CDR2 SVGAGI. Deletions cut 3 bases from V and 7 bases from J, with 6 bases between. The CDR3 sequence is 11 residues long. The CDR3 nucleotides are TGTGCCAGCAGTTATGAGGGTGAAGCTTTCTTT. Amino acids: CASSYEGEAFF.

The gene calls are TRBV18 and TRBJ1-5, with D possibly being TRBD1 (6 bases). The V and J ends lost 3 bases and 3 bases respectively, with 12 bases between them. Germline V CDR1 and CDR2: KGHSH, LQKENI. The CDR3 runs to 15 residues. The CDR3, as DNA: TGTGCCAGCTCACCTGGGACGGGACACAATCAGCCCCAGCATTTT. Protein: CASSPGTGHNQPQHF.

The chain carries TRBV4-1 and TRBJ2-7; weak D call: TRBD2 (5 bases). Trimming shortened V by 4 bases and J by 2 bases, and 21 bases separated the two germline ends. CDR3 size: 17 residues. In germline, CDR1 is MGHRA, CDR2 YSYEKL. The CDR3 DNA sequence: TGCGCCAGCAGCCGTTCGGCTAGCCCCACTCCAACCTACGAGCAGTACTTC. It codes for CASSRSASPTPTYEQYF.